The entry below gives a single T cell receptor beta chain sequence along with its context. The table lists this clonotype with many counts. Its target antigen remains unknown. No much larger clonotype is one base removed from it; base qualities were not supplied. Hyperthyroidism was considered stable if no progression to ophthalmopathy occurred within 18 months of follow-up. Patients with hyperthyroidism were aged 18 to 65 years, had been newly diagnosed, and had a disease duration of less than 2 months. Patients were excluded if they had other autoimmune diseases, uncontrolled infections, pregnancy or lactation. Clinical symptoms, serum thyroxine, TRAb, thyroid ultrasound and orbital computed tomography formed the basis of the diagnosis. Using Ficoll-Paque density gradient centrifugation, PBMCs were isolated from less than 13 ml of fresh peripheral blood. Trizol reagent was used to extract the total RNA, and its quality was then checked on an Agilent 2100 Bioanalyzer.

TCR beta CDR3 regions were amplified from RNA transcripts for repertoire sequencing. The first round of RT-PCR was done with HTBI primers and the Qiagen OneStep RT-PCR kit, and was followed by a second round of multiplex PCR, then size selection and purification. Sequencing of the libraries was carried out on an Illumina HiSeq2000 in paired-end mode with 100 bp reads. The published analysis was carried out like this. SOAPnuke was used for read processing, and reads with adapters, uncalled bases, a mean Phred below 15, or no exact constant-primer or identifier match were discarded. COPE v1.2.5 was used to merge high-quality paired reads. Unique nucleotide sequences were defined as clonotypes and aligned to IMGT TRB V, D and J references using MiTCR v1.1. The analysis was limited to V-J combinations with a frequency above 0.0001, which together covered roughly 99% of the repertoires. For each V-J combination, a TCR clonal expansion and chaos score was defined as F50 clonal expansion divided by the chaos observed in the TCRdist matrix. Features were reduced by Welch's t-statistics and random forest to 10 to 15 V-J combinations, which fed a naive Bayes classifier. Thyroid-blood repertoire similarity was quantified with the Morisita-Horn index. The public reads were reprocessed in TCRdb via fastp at Q25 and MiXCR, keeping in-frame beta chains. Every CDR3 protein is listed once, alongside the most common genes and DNA of its rows. The V and J calls follow TCRdb's processing rather than the paper's. The sample includes a few hundred thousand distinct CDR3 sequences, with roughly a sixth observed a single time. The ten largest make up roughly 2.4% of the sample.

These data are taken from a study of Graves' ophthalmopathy and Graves' hyperthyroidism (dated by TCRdb to 2017 to 2018). About the investigation overall: Peripheral blood was collected at initial diagnosis, prior to any treatment. The study used signatures of the TCR beta repertoire to tell Graves' ophthalmopathy apart from Graves' hyperthyroidism and to predict which patients would progress to ophthalmopathy. In total, under 150 blood samples were TCR-sequenced: approximately 42 ophthalmopathy, over 70 hyperthyroidism and some 17 hyperthyroidism-to-ophthalmopathy patients. To explore V-J signatures distinguishing ophthalmopathy from hyperthyroidism, a discovery set of roughly 100 patients (around 42 ophthalmopathy, about 57 stable hyperthyroidism) was enrolled. For independent validation, a separate cohort was made up of some 19 hyperthyroidism patients plus 17 patients who later progressed from hyperthyroidism to ophthalmopathy. T-cell repertoires of thyroid tissue and blood were compared in over 5 hyperthyroidism patients. After sampling, hyperthyroidism patients received methimazole starting at 30 mg daily, and ophthalmopathy patients received high-dose intravenous methylprednisolone.

Study-level results and caveats: In validation, the model predicted ophthalmopathy progression with about 70% sensitivity and approximately 72% specificity; approximately 12 predicted patients were CT-confirmed with GO in a median of 6.5 months. In cross-validation, the 13-signature model distinguished ophthalmopathy from stable hyperthyroidism with approximately 88% sensitivity and around 81% specificity, and in the test set the corresponding values were approximately 80% and 75%. Most expanded thyroid clonotypes with frequency above 0.001 were also detected in blood, suggesting blood repertoires may reflect the thyroid immune response. Sample size was not statistically predetermined, and group allocation was not concealed from the investigators.

This receptor was taken from an adult woman with stable Graves' hyperthyroidism. The sequencing input was peripheral blood.

The sequenced DNA: TGCGCCAGCAGCCAAGGGGACAGGGCCCTAAGCTCCTACGAGCAGTACTTC. The encoded protein is CASSQGDRALSSYEQYF. The V gene is TRBV4-1 and the J gene is TRBJ2-7; 9 bases in between match TRBD1. Compared with germline, V lacks 1 base and J lacks 0 bases; bases without a gene match: 7. CDR1 and CDR2 are drawn from the germline V gene: MGHRA, YSYEKL. From the cysteine up to the phenylalanine, the CDR3 has a length of 17 residues. Only the CDR3 part of the read is kept: 51 bases, read in frame from the first base.